The rows below give T cell receptor beta chains drawn from one sample of a study of read filtering for tumor transcriptome and immune sequencing. TCRdb re-analysed the reads in MiXCR, keeping a single row per CDR3 protein. This sample has more than 100,000 distinct CDR3 sequences, with roughly 13% found just once. Sequencing was done on a sample of a population of CD138-negative cells sorted from bone marrow. These receptors were collected from a donor over 35 with multiple myeloma. The CDR3 runs from the conserved cysteine through the conserved F or W. A D gene is named only where the DNA matches it firmly. Clone size is not always given. Where it is, it says once, few, many or a class for expanded clones.

CDR3nt: TGTGCCAGCAGTTACCCACTCGGACTTGGGTCACCAGGTACTGAAGCTTTCTTT
CDR3aa: CASSYPLGLGSPGTEAFF
d_gene: .
abundance: few
v_gene: TRBV6-2/TRBV6-3
j_gene: TRBJ1-1

CDR3nt: TGCAGCGTTGAAGAAGGGACGGTACACAATGAGCAGTTCTTC
CDR3aa: CSVEEGTVHNEQFF
d_gene: .
abundance: many
v_gene: TRBV29-1
j_gene: TRBJ2-1

CDR3nt: TGTGCCAGCAGCTTAGAGCTCGGCGGGAGGGCCAATGAGCAGTTCTTC
CDR3aa: CASSLELGGRANEQFF
d_gene: TRBD2
abundance: many
v_gene: TRBV7-2
j_gene: TRBJ2-1

CDR3nt: TGCGCCAGCAGACTAGCGGGAGTTCGTAGCACAGATACGCAGTATTTT
CDR3aa: CASRLAGVRSTDTQYF
d_gene: TRBD2
abundance: many
v_gene: TRBV10-2
j_gene: TRBJ2-3

CDR3nt: TGCGCCAGCAGCTTGGAGCCTAGCGGCCCTGGCACAGATACGCAGTATTTT
CDR3aa: CASSLEPSGPGTDTQYF
d_gene: TRBD2
abundance: many
v_gene: TRBV5-1
j_gene: TRBJ2-3

CDR3nt: TGCGCCAGCAGCTTCGGGACTAGCGGGAGGGGACCCTACAATGAGCAGTTCTTC
CDR3aa: CASSFGTSGRGPYNEQFF
d_gene: TRBD2
abundance: many
v_gene: TRBV5-1
j_gene: TRBJ2-1

CDR3nt: TGTGCCACCAGTGGAGGGAGTGGCTATGAGCAGTTCTTC
CDR3aa: CATSGGSGYEQFF
d_gene: .
abundance: many
v_gene: TRBV15
j_gene: TRBJ2-1

CDR3nt: TGTGCCAGCAGCCAAGAGAGGACAGGGGTTCAGCCCCAGCATTTT
CDR3aa: CASSQERTGVQPQHF
d_gene: TRBD1
abundance: many
v_gene: TRBV4-2
j_gene: TRBJ1-5

CDR3nt: TGCGCCAGCAGCCCGGACAGGGGAGGGGAGCAGTTCTTC
CDR3aa: CASSPDRGGEQFF
d_gene: TRBD1
abundance: many
v_gene: TRBV4-1
j_gene: TRBJ2-1

CDR3nt: TGCGCCAGCAGCCAAGGGGACTGGAGTGAGCTGGAGCAGTACTTC
CDR3aa: CASSQGDWSELEQYF
d_gene: .
abundance: many
v_gene: TRBV4-1
j_gene: TRBJ2-7

CDR3nt: TGTGCCAGTAGTATAGATCTAAGAGCGGGACCGTACAATGAGCAGTTCTTC
CDR3aa: CASSIDLRAGPYNEQFF
d_gene: TRBD2
abundance: many
v_gene: TRBV19
j_gene: TRBJ2-1

CDR3nt: TGTGCCAGCAGTGATGGCCCCAGCGCCTACGAGCAGTACTTC
CDR3aa: CASSDGPSAYEQYF
d_gene: .
abundance: few
v_gene: TRBV2
j_gene: TRBJ2-7

CDR3nt: TGTGCCACCAGCAGAGATTTTCTGCGGAAGGATGAGCGGTTCTTC
CDR3aa: CATSRDFLRKDERFF
d_gene: .
abundance: few
v_gene: TRBV15
j_gene: TRBJ2-1

CDR3nt: TGTGCCAGCAGTTACTCCCAGCGGCTTCTAGCGGGAGGGCGGACAGATACGCAGTATTTT
CDR3aa: CASSYSQRLLAGGRTDTQYF
d_gene: TRBD2
abundance: many
v_gene: TRBV6-2/TRBV6-3
j_gene: TRBJ2-3

CDR3nt: TGTGCCAGCAGTTACGACGGGCCCGGGTACAATGAGCAGTTCTTC
CDR3aa: CASSYDGPGYNEQFF
d_gene: .
abundance: many
v_gene: TRBV6-5
j_gene: TRBJ2-1

CDR3nt: TGTGCCAGGTTCGCCTGCGACGAAGCCACCGGGGAGCTGTTTTTT
CDR3aa: CARFACDEATGELFF
d_gene: .
abundance: many
v_gene: TRBV6-2/TRBV6-3
j_gene: TRBJ2-2

CDR3nt: TGTGCCAGCAGTGACTCGGCATTGACAGGAGCCACTGAAGCTTTCTTT
CDR3aa: CASSDSALTGATEAFF
d_gene: .
abundance: many
v_gene: TRBV6-4
j_gene: TRBJ1-1

CDR3nt: TGCAGTGGGGGGGATGTGCGCTACGGCACAGATACGCAGTATTTT
CDR3aa: CSGGDVRYGTDTQYF
d_gene: .
abundance: many
v_gene: TRBV20-1
j_gene: TRBJ2-3

CDR3nt: TGTGCCAGCACCAGAAGGACGAACACCGGGGAGCTGTTTTTT
CDR3aa: CASTRRTNTGELFF
d_gene: .
abundance: .
v_gene: TRBV7-8
j_gene: TRBJ2-2

CDR3nt: TGTGCCAGCAGATCGAGCGGGAGTCTGTCCGGGGAGCTGTTTTTT
CDR3aa: CASRSSGSLSGELFF
d_gene: TRBD2
abundance: many
v_gene: TRBV11-2
j_gene: TRBJ2-2

CDR3nt: TGTGCCAGCAGTCCCCCTTACCGCCGGGACAGTGTTTGGAACTATGGCTACACCTTC
CDR3aa: CASSPPYRRDSVWNYGYTF
d_gene: TRBD1
abundance: few
v_gene: TRBV2
j_gene: TRBJ1-2

CDR3nt: TGTGCCAGCTCACCTCCCGGGACCCCGAGGAGTCAGCCCCAGCATTTT
CDR3aa: CASSPPGTPRSQPQHF
d_gene: .
abundance: .
v_gene: TRBV18
j_gene: TRBJ1-5

CDR3nt: TGTGCCTGGGACCCCCGGACGAGGTCCACCTTC
CDR3aa: CAWDPRTRSTF
d_gene: .
abundance: many
v_gene: TRBV30
j_gene: TRBJ1-2

CDR3nt: TGTGCCAGCAGTTCCGGGGACAGGGGTCATGGGGCCCAGCATTTT
CDR3aa: CASSSGDRGHGAQHF
d_gene: TRBD1
abundance: many
v_gene: TRBV6-6
j_gene: TRBJ1-5

CDR3nt: TGTGCCAGCAGCTCCAACCCCAGGGGTTCCCCCACAGATACGCAGTATTTT
CDR3aa: CASSSNPRGSPTDTQYF
d_gene: .
abundance: many
v_gene: TRBV7-2
j_gene: TRBJ2-3

CDR3nt: TGTGCCACTCTAGACCGGGACTCCAGCACAGATACGCAGTATTTT
CDR3aa: CATLDRDSSTDTQYF
d_gene: .
abundance: many
v_gene: TRBV10-3
j_gene: TRBJ2-3

CDR3nt: TGTGCCAGCAGCCGTGGTACGGACAGGGAGTACAATGAGCAGTTCTTC
CDR3aa: CASSRGTDREYNEQFF
d_gene: TRBD1
abundance: many
v_gene: TRBV7-9
j_gene: TRBJ2-1

CDR3nt: TGTGCCAGAAGTATTCAGGGTCCTGAAAACATTCAGTACTTC
CDR3aa: CARSIQGPENIQYF
d_gene: .
abundance: .
v_gene: TRBV19
j_gene: TRBJ2-4

CDR3nt: TGTGCCAGCGGGACAGGGAACGAGCAGTACTTC
CDR3aa: CASGTGNEQYF
d_gene: TRBD1
abundance: many
v_gene: TRBV19
j_gene: TRBJ2-7

CDR3nt: TGCAGTGCCGACCACGCTCAAACAGGGGGCACTGAAGCTTTCTTT
CDR3aa: CSADHAQTGGTEAFF
d_gene: TRBD1
abundance: few
v_gene: TRBV20-1
j_gene: TRBJ1-1

CDR3nt: TGTGCCATCAGTGGACAGGGAACGGGACAGCCCCAGCATTTT
CDR3aa: CAISGQGTGQPQHF
d_gene: TRBD1
abundance: many
v_gene: TRBV10-3
j_gene: TRBJ1-5

CDR3nt: TGTGCCAGCAGCCAGGACAGTTGGGCCGCGAACACCGGGGAGCTGTTTTTT
CDR3aa: CASSQDSWAANTGELFF
d_gene: .
abundance: many
v_gene: TRBV11-2
j_gene: TRBJ2-2

CDR3nt: TGTGCCAGCAGCGCGCAGGGGACCTATAGCAATCAGCCCCAGCATTTT
CDR3aa: CASSAQGTYSNQPQHF
d_gene: .
abundance: many
v_gene: TRBV7-2
j_gene: TRBJ1-5

CDR3nt: TGTGCCAGCAGTGTTATGAATCGAGATGGCTACACCTTC
CDR3aa: CASSVMNRDGYTF
d_gene: .
abundance: many
v_gene: TRBV6-1
j_gene: TRBJ1-2

CDR3nt: TGTGCCAGCAGCCGTGGTCGCAATCAGCCCCAGCATTTT
CDR3aa: CASSRGRNQPQHF
d_gene: .
abundance: many
v_gene: TRBV7-3
j_gene: TRBJ1-5

CDR3nt: TGCGCCAGCAGCCACCCGACAGGTGTTGCTGAAGCTTTCTTT
CDR3aa: CASSHPTGVAEAFF
d_gene: .
abundance: many
v_gene: TRBV4-1
j_gene: TRBJ1-1

CDR3nt: TGTGCCAGCAGTCCCGGTCCATTTGGCGGGGAGCTGTTTTTT
CDR3aa: CASSPGPFGGELFF
d_gene: .
abundance: many
v_gene: TRBV6-6
j_gene: TRBJ2-2

CDR3nt: TGTGCCAGCAGCGGAGAAGGTCTGCTAGCGGGAGTCAATGAGCAGTTCTTC
CDR3aa: CASSGEGLLAGVNEQFF
d_gene: TRBD2
abundance: many
v_gene: TRBV11-2
j_gene: TRBJ2-1

CDR3nt: TGTGCCAGCAGGAATCAGGGAGGTCAGCCCCAGCATTTT
CDR3aa: CASRNQGGQPQHF
d_gene: .
abundance: many
v_gene: TRBV2
j_gene: TRBJ1-5

CDR3nt: TGTGCCAGCAGCCAAAAATCGAGAAAAGATACGCAGTATTTT
CDR3aa: CASSQKSRKDTQYF
d_gene: .
abundance: many
v_gene: TRBV9
j_gene: TRBJ2-3

CDR3nt: TGTGCCAGTAGTGCCTGGACTAGCGTGAACAATGAGCAGTTCTTC
CDR3aa: CASSAWTSVNNEQFF
d_gene: TRBD2
abundance: many
v_gene: TRBV19
j_gene: TRBJ2-1

CDR3nt: TGCGCCAGCAGCCAAGGACAGAACACCGGGGAGCTGTTTTTT
CDR3aa: CASSQGQNTGELFF
d_gene: .
abundance: many
v_gene: TRBV5-1
j_gene: TRBJ2-2